This TCR beta chain was identified during a study of T cell changes during pregnancy in multiple sclerosis. Profiled with immunoSEQ multiplex PCR; TCRdb holds only in-frame clones, not every one. The sample shows about 38,000 clones, around 89% of them seen only once. CDR3 length: 15 amino acids. Trimming stripped 2 bases from V and 6 bases from J, with 17 bases between. Germline-derived CDR1 and CDR2 are MNHEY and SMNVEV (reference sequence). The receptor was derived from a female donor with multiple sclerosis, enrolled in a pregnancy study. Material: CD4+ T cells from peripheral blood mononuclear cells, obtained in the second trimester of pregnancy. The genes are TRBV27 and TRBJ2-7, with D perhaps TRBD1 (6 bases). The CDR3 region has the DNA TGTGCCAGCAGTTTAGACCAGGGGATGTACTCCGAGCAGTACTTC. This translates into CASSLDQGMYSEQYF.